The 6 T cell receptor beta chains below come from one sample, sequenced in a study of memory CD4+ T cells and cytomegalovirus serostatus. Single viable CD3+CD4+CD8-CD45RO+ cells were sorted as the memory CD4+ T cells. TCRdb's copy holds only in-frame clones and misses some; the assay was immunoSEQ multiplex PCR. The data contain tens of thousands of clones, more than 70% of them singletons. The sequenced material came from memory CD4+ T cells from blood. These receptors were taken from an adult in good health and CMV-seronegative.

This clone has at least ten counts. This chain links TRBV29-1 with TRBJ1-6; D is unresolved. Between the trimmed V and J ends, which lost 4 bases and 6 bases, there was a span of 13 bases. CDR1 is SQVTM and CDR2 is ANQGSEA in the germline V gene. The CDR3 spans 14 residues. CDR3 bases: TGCAGCGTTGCAGGTTCGGACCCTAATTCACCCCTCCACTTT. Translation: CSVAGSDPNSPLHF.

The chain is built from TRBV28 and TRBJ1-1, with D possibly TRBD1 on 5 matching bases. The CDR3 sequence is 16 residues long. The V and J ends lost 3 bases and 5 bases respectively, with 19 bases between them. Germline CDR1 MDHEN, CDR2 SYDVKM. CDR3 in amino acids: CASSLMGRPPQTEAFF. DNA of the CDR3: TGTGCCAGCAGTTTGATGGGGCGCCCACCCCAAACTGAAGCTTTCTTT.

CDR3 sequence: CASSESQLRTSDTQYF. CDR3 nucleotide sequence: TGTGCCAGCAGTGAATCTCAACTTCGGACCTCAGATACGCAGTATTTT. The chain uses TRBV6-1 and TRBJ2-3, with D unresolved. V lost 2 bases and J 4 bases, leaving 16 bases between the germline ends. The CDR3 length is 16 residues. Germline V gene lookup returns CDR1 MNHNS and CDR2 SASEGT.

J is TRBJ2-1 and V is TRBV29-1, with TRBD2 matching over 11 bases. The CDR3 is 14 amino acids. The V and J ends lost 7 bases and 3 bases, in that order; junction bases with no gene match: 5. In germline, CDR1 is SQVTM, CDR2 ANQGSEA. DNA of the CDR3: TGCAGCGCAGCGACTAGCGGGATCTACAATGAGCAGTTCTTC. It translates to CSAATSGIYNEQFF.

This rearrangement joins TRBV11-3 to TRBJ2-1; D gene ambiguous. Germline CDR1 SGHNT, CDR2 YENEEA. Between the trimmed V and J ends, which lost 5 bases and 5 bases, there was a span of 13 bases. The CDR3 has 14 residues. The CDR3 protein is CASSLRGPNNEQFF. CDR3 nucleotide sequence: TGTGCCAGCAGCCTCCGAGGCCCCAACAATGAGCAGTTCTTC.

This chain connects TRBV30 to TRBJ1-2; D call uncertain. CDR3 length: 13 residues. V was pared by 0 bases and J by 2 bases, with 7 bases between. Germline-derived CDR1 and CDR2 are GTSNPN and SVGIG (reference sequence). The CDR3 DNA is TGTGCCTGGAGTGTACCGCTGAACTATGGCTACACCTTC. Its translation: CAWSVPLNYGYTF.